The 12 T cell receptor beta chains presented below share a single source sample, sequenced in a study of cytomegalovirus exposure and HLA in healthy donors. Primers included in the PCR were 60 Vbeta and 13 Jbeta primers. Some clones are missing from TCRdb's copy, which holds only in-frame ones; the method was immunoSEQ multiplex PCR. Of 150,000 to 200,000 clones in the sample, 76% are singletons; the top ten hold under 2%. The source material was PBMCs. These receptors came from a man in his late teens or twenties in good health and CMV-seronegative.

The rearrangement links TRBV5-5 to TRBJ1-1; 7 nucleotides match TRBD1. This CDR3 spans 12 amino acids. Germline values: CDR1 SGHKS, CDR2 YYEKEE (reference sequence). V lost 5 bases to trimming and J lost 11 bases; unmatched junction nucleotides: 9. This chain's CDR3 is CASSPQGPGAFF. The DNA of the CDR3 is TGTGCCAGCAGTCCACAGGGGCCAGGGGCTTTCTTT. Supplemented by reference TRBV5-5 and TRBJ1-1, the full variable domain reads DAGVTQSPTHLIKTRGQQVTLRCSPISGHKSVSWYQQVLGQGPQFIFQYYEKEERGRGNFPDRFSARQFPNYSSELNVNALLLGDSALYLCASSPQGPGAFFGQGTRLTVV.

The CDR3 DNA is TGTGCCAGCAGCCCAGGGGGCACAGATACGCAGTATTTT. It translates to CASSPGGTDTQYF. This rearrangement joins TRBV7-2 to TRBJ2-3; possibly TRBD1 for D (6 bases). The CDR3 is 13 amino acids. Per germline, CDR1 SGHTA and CDR2 FQGNSA. Trimming took 5 bases from V and 1 from J, leaving 7 bases between them.

The V gene is TRBV4-2, the J gene TRBJ2-3; D is possibly TRBD2 (6 bases). The V gene's germline CDR1 is LGHNA and CDR2 YNFKEQ. This CDR3 contains 15 residues. V lost 4 bases, J lost 4 bases, and 15 bases lay in between. For the CDR3, the DNA is TGTGCCAGCAGCCTAGCGGCTCAACACGCAGATACGCAGTATTTT. Translating it yields CASSLAAQHADTQYF.

Comment on this clone: Other nucleotide sequences in the sample specify the same CDR3. V and J are TRBV9 and TRBJ2-5; 13 nucleotides line up with TRBD2. This CDR3 region has 16 residues. The V and J ends lost 2 bases and 4 bases, in that order; junction bases with no gene match: 5. The germline V gene encodes CDR1 SGDLS and CDR2 YYNGEE. The CDR3 protein is CASSVGTSGVRETQYF. The CDR3 DNA reads as TGTGCCAGCAGCGTGGGGACTAGCGGGGTCCGAGAGACCCAGTACTTC.

The gene calls are TRBV7-6 and TRBJ1-4; no definite D call. Germline values: CDR1 SGHVS, CDR2 FNYEAQ. The CDR3 totals 13 residues. V was cut by 5 bases and J by 7 bases, with 11 bases left in between. The CDR3 sequence is CASSLSRLEKLFF. CDR3 nucleotide sequence: TGTGCCAGCAGCCTAAGCCGTCTTGAAAAACTGTTTTTT.

The chain uses TRBV9 and TRBJ2-1; D not certain. V gave up 4 bases and J gave up 2 bases, with 13 bases separating them. The CDR3 is made up of 15 amino acids. CDR1 and CDR2 (germline): SGDLS, YYNGEE. CDR3 sequence: CASSPSSVTYNEQFF. The CDR3 DNA reads TGTGCCAGCAGCCCTTCGAGCGTGACCTACAATGAGCAGTTCTTC.

The J gene is TRBJ1-5, the V gene TRBV27, with a possible D match to TRBD1 (5 bases). The CDR3 runs to 15 residues. Germline CDR1 and CDR2: MNHEY and SMNVEV (reference sequence). V dropped 4 bases and J dropped 3 bases, with 13 bases sitting between them. CDR3 sequence reads: CASSSTQVINQPQHF. In DNA, the CDR3 is TGTGCCAGCAGTTCTACACAGGTAATCAATCAGCCCCAGCATTTT.

The rearrangement joins TRBV5-1 to TRBJ2-5; weak D call: TRBD1 (6 bases). Trimming took off 0 bases at V and 3 bases at J, with 9 bases between the two ends. The germline V gene encodes CDR1 SGHRS and CDR2 YFSETQ. This CDR3 is built from 14 residues. The CDR3 protein is CASSLVAGEETQYF. The CDR3 DNA reads as TGCGCCAGCAGCTTGGTGGCAGGGGAAGAGACCCAGTACTTC.

V usage is TRBV18 and J usage is TRBJ2-7, with 7 bases identical to TRBD1. The J segment lost 7 bases and the V segment lost 6 bases, leaving 15 bases of the junction unmatched. Germline-derived CDR1 and CDR2 are KGHSH and LQKENI. The CDR3 loop spans 15 amino acids. This CDR3 is CASSRLSGGPGEQYF. The CDR3 nucleotides are TGTGCCAGCTCGCGCCTCTCAGGGGGACCGGGTGAGCAGTACTTC.

The gene calls are TRBV5-6 and TRBJ2-5, with D tentatively TRBD1 (5 bases). Near its end, the DNA agrees better with TRBJ2-7, so the J call may be wrong. This CDR3 has 13 amino acids. CDR1 SGHDT and CDR2 YYEEEE come from the germline V gene. The DNA of the CDR3 is TGTGCCAGCAGCTTAGGCAGGGTCGACGAGCAGTACTTC. Residues: CASSLGRVDEQYF.

Remarks on this clone: Its ends do not fully match the called genes, so a read error is possible. The J gene is TRBJ2-7, the V gene TRBV7-9, with 7 bases identical to TRBD2. There are 12 residues in the CDR3. Germline assignment: CDR1 SEHNR and CDR2 FQNEAQ (reference sequence). CDR3 loop: CSSCTSEYEQYF. CDR3 nucleotide sequence: TGTTCCAGCTGTACTAGCGAATACGAGCAGTACTTC.

The chain couples TRBV5-1 to TRBJ1-1; 7 bases line up with TRBD1. V was pared by 0 bases and J by 12 bases, with 11 bases of the junction left unmatched. Germline values: CDR1 SGHRS, CDR2 YFSETQ. The CDR3 contains 14 residues. The CDR3 coding sequence is TGCGCCAGCAGCTTGGCCTTAGGGGGCGATAGGTCTTTCTTT. This codes for CASSLALGGDRSFF.